One and the same sample provided the 20 T cell receptor beta chains below, sequenced in a study of control samples from healthy donors and cancer patients. Only in-frame clones appear in the TCRdb table, and some are missing; sequencing was by immunoSEQ multiplex PCR. Here the sample spans tens of thousands of clones, around 92% being singletons. Source material: blood. The receptors derive from a middle-aged man in good health.

This clone was picked up a small number of times. The V gene is TRBV10-3, the J gene TRBJ2-1; D is tentatively TRBD1 or TRBD2 (5 bases each). With 4 bases removed from V and 0 bases from J, the gap between germline ends came to 7 bases. CDR1 is ENHRY and CDR2 is SYGVKD in the germline V gene. This CDR3 is 14 amino acids long. In DNA, the CDR3 is TGTGCCATCAGTGCAGGGAGCTCCTACAATGAGCAGTTCTTC. Protein sequence: CAISAGSSYNEQFF.

V is TRBV6-5 and J is TRBJ2-3; D gene unclear. The CDR3 has 15 residues. Germline V gives CDR1 MNHEY, CDR2 SVGAGI. V was cut by 6 bases and J by 1 base, with 14 bases left in between. CDR3 in amino acids: CASSQLVWGTDTQYF. CDR3 DNA: TGTGCCAGCAGCCAGCTAGTGTGGGGCACAGATACGCAGTATTTT.

The chain combines TRBV5-6 with TRBJ1-1; TRBD1 aligns across 7 bases. V lost 7 bases, J lost 3 bases, and 0 bases stayed unmatched. Germline CDR1 SGHDT, CDR2 YYEEEE. The CDR3 consists of 11 residues. The DNA for the CDR3 is TGTGCCAGCCAGGGGGACACTGAAGCTTTCTTT. Translation: CASQGDTEAFF.

The V and J genes are TRBV6-5 and TRBJ1-5; D is unresolved. V gave up 9 bases and J gave up 3 bases, with 12 bases separating them. The germline V gene encodes CDR1 MNHEY and CDR2 SVGAGI. The CDR3 spans 13 residues. CDR3: CASRALLNQPQHF. CDR3 in DNA: TGTGCCAGTAGGGCCCTACTCAATCAGCCCCAGCATTTT.

This sequence joins TRBV24-1 and TRBJ2-5, with 8 bases aligning to TRBD1. CDR1 is KGHDR and CDR2 is SFDVKD in the germline V gene. The CDR3 extends over 15 amino acids. Losses at the gene ends were 5 bases for V and 5 bases for J; bases not matched to a gene: 9. The CDR3 region is CATSARGLGTETQYF. The CDR3, as DNA: TGTGCCACCAGTGCCAGGGGGCTGGGGACGGAGACCCAGTACTTC.

The rearrangement links TRBV5-1 to TRBJ2-3; 8 bases line up with TRBD2. Germline V CDR1 and CDR2: SGHRS, YFSETQ. This CDR3 has 16 residues. The ends lost 4 bases at V and 6 bases at J; junction bases unmatched: 13. The CDR3 DNA reads TGCGCCAGCAGCCCCGGGGGGGACCCCCAATCGGATACGCAGTATTTT. The encoded protein is CASSPGGDPQSDTQYF.

The chain employs TRBV5-1 and TRBJ1-1; weak D call: TRBD1 (5 bases). V was cut by 0 bases and J by 4 bases, with 16 bases left in between. The CDR3 is 16 amino acids. Looked up from germline, CDR1 is SGHRS and CDR2 is YFSETQ. The CDR3 bases are TGCGCCAGCAGCTTGGGACTGATTGGGGCCACCACTGAAGCTTTCTTT. Encoded protein: CASSLGLIGATTEAFF.

This chain joins TRBV19 and TRBJ1-2; D possibly corresponds to TRBD1 (5 bases). Trimming removed 3 bases at V and 8 bases at J, with 16 bases between. This CDR3 contains 14 residues. Germline lookup yields CDR1 LNHDA and CDR2 SQIVND (reference sequence). The CDR3 loop reads CASSINKVSGGYTF. In DNA, the CDR3 is TGTGCCAGTAGTATTAATAAGGTCTCAGGGGGCTACACCTTC.

V is TRBV27 and J is TRBJ2-3; a weak D match, TRBD2 (6 bases). Germline V gene sequence: CDR1 MNHEY, CDR2 SMNVEV (reference sequence). V lost 6 bases and J 2 bases, leaving 15 bases between the germline ends. This CDR3 spans 15 amino acids. The CDR3 nucleotides are TGTGCCAGCAGGGGAGGTGGCGGGAACACAGATACGCAGTATTTT. This codes for CASRGGGGNTDTQYF.

V usage is TRBV18 and J usage is TRBJ1-5; possible D gene TRBD1, 6 bases. Trimming left V 3 bases short and J 6 bases short, with 15 bases between. The length of the CDR3 is 15 residues. Germline loops: CDR1 KGHSH, CDR2 LQKENI. The CDR3: CASSPLQGVGQPQHF. CDR3 coding DNA: TGTGCCAGCTCACCGCTACAGGGTGTCGGTCAGCCCCAGCATTTT.

V is TRBV6-5 and J is TRBJ1-2; D unclear. This CDR3 comprises 11 residues. Germline V gene sequence: CDR1 MNHEY, CDR2 SVGAGI. Trimming shortened V by 6 bases and J by 5 bases, and 7 bases separated the two germline ends. Written as DNA, the CDR3 is TGTGCCAGCAGGGACGGTTATGGCTACACCTTC. Encoded protein: CASRDGYGYTF.

This chain connects TRBV4-1 to TRBJ2-2; D is unresolved. The germline V gene encodes CDR1 MGHRA and CDR2 YSYEKL. Trimming took off 4 bases at V and 0 bases at J, with 12 bases between the two ends. CDR3 length: 16 residues. The CDR3 coding sequence is TGCGCCAGCAGCCTCGCAGAGACCGCGAACACCGGGGAGCTGTTTTTT. This gives the protein CASSLAETANTGELFF.

The genes are TRBV6-5 and TRBJ2-1; D may be TRBD1 (6 bases). This CDR3 region has 14 residues. Germline CDR1 is MNHEY and CDR2 is SVGAGI. V gave up 5 bases and J gave up 9 bases, with 17 bases separating them. CDR3 DNA: TGTGCCAGCAGTCATAAAGACAGCAGGGGTGAGCAGTTCTTC. This encodes CASSHKDSRGEQFF.

This sequence joins TRBV6-6 and TRBJ1-1; D is perhaps TRBD1 (6 bases). Trimming left V 7 bases short and J 7 bases short, with 13 bases between. The CDR3 extends over 12 amino acids. From germline, CDR1 is MNHNY and CDR2 SVGAGI (reference sequence). For the CDR3, the DNA is TGTGCCAGCACCCCAGGGGTTATTGAAGCTTTCTTT. It translates to CASTPGVIEAFF.

The chain uses TRBV20-1 and TRBJ1-1, with TRBD1 as a possible D gene (6 bases). Germline V gene sequence: CDR1 DFQATT, CDR2 SNEGSKA (reference sequence). The CDR3 runs 13 residues. The ends were cut back, 3 bases at V and 5 bases at J, with 13 bases in the middle. This CDR3 reads CSASPLGGTEAFF. The CDR3 DNA follows: TGCAGTGCTAGTCCCTTAGGGGGAACTGAAGCTTTCTTT.

The rearrangement joins TRBV27 to TRBJ1-2; weak D call: TRBD1 (5 bases). Deletions cut 4 bases from V and 8 bases from J, with 11 bases between. The CDR3 extends over 12 amino acids. From germline, CDR1 is MNHEY and CDR2 SMNVEV (reference sequence). The CDR3 DNA reads TGTGCCAGCAGTTCCACAGGAGAGGGCTACACCTTC. Its protein is CASSSTGEGYTF.

V is TRBV10-3 and J is TRBJ2-1, with 8 bases lining up with TRBD2. Germline V gene sequence: CDR1 ENHRY, CDR2 SYGVKD. J gave up 6 bases and V 8 bases, and 9 bases lay outside the gene matches. The CDR3 length is 14 residues. This chain's CDR3 is CAISGLASANEQFF. The CDR3 DNA reads TGTGCCATCTCCGGACTAGCATCTGCCAATGAGCAGTTCTTC.

V gene TRBV30 combines with J gene TRBJ2-1; D ambiguous. The V gene lost 4 bases and the J gene lost 8 bases, with 9 bases spanning the gap. Germline assignment: CDR1 GTSNPN and CDR2 SVGIG (reference sequence). The CDR3 length is 11 residues. CDR3 bases: TGTGCCTGGACTAGAAGCGATGAGCAGTTCTTC. This gives the protein CAWTRSDEQFF.

V gene TRBV6-5 combines with J gene TRBJ2-1, with TRBD2 as a possible D gene (5 bases). The CDR3 covers 16 residues. The V and J ends lost 4 bases and 0 bases respectively, with 13 bases between them. Germline assignment: CDR1 MNHEY and CDR2 SVGAGI. The CDR3 region has the DNA TGTGCCAGCAGTTTGACTACCTTGGGCTCCTACAATGAGCAGTTCTTC. Translation: CASSLTTLGSYNEQFF.

The chain has TRBV7-9 and TRBJ1-1, with D unresolved. Germline V gene data show CDR1 as SEHNR and CDR2 as FQNEAQ (reference sequence). There are 13 residues in the CDR3. V was shortened by 0 bases and J by 11 bases, with 13 bases between the two germline ends. CDR3 amino acids: CASSLAGEGRAFF. CDR3 bases: TGTGCCAGCAGCTTAGCGGGAGAGGGTAGGGCTTTCTTT.